The 25 T cell receptor beta chains reported below all come from one sample, sequenced in a study of response to subunit inactivated influenza vaccine. Each CDR3 protein is one row after TCRdb ran MiXCR on the RT-PCR reads. This table has fewer than 600,000 distinct CDR3 sequences, around 7.9% appearing once. The specimen was PBMCs from blood, collected 23 to 25 months after vaccination. The source of these receptors is a man aged 50 to 75 who received an inactivated influenza vaccine.

The chain uses TRBV20-1 and TRBJ2-6; D unresolved. Germline loops: CDR1 DFQATT, CDR2 SNEGSKA (reference sequence). V was trimmed by 6 bases and J by 4 bases, leaving 4 bases between them. The CDR3 loop spans 11 amino acids. CDR3 nucleotide sequence: TGCAGTGCCAAGGGGGCCAACGTCCTGACTTTC. Its protein is CSAKGANVLTF.

This clonotype was seen ten or more times. The chain employs TRBV5-1 and TRBJ1-6; 7 bases agree with TRBD1. Germline-derived CDR1 and CDR2 are SGHRS and YFSETQ. The CDR3 sequence is 16 residues long. The trim removed 3 bases at V and 4 bases at J, leaving 7 bases unmatched. This CDR3 is CASSWTGTDYNSPLHF. The CDR3 region has the DNA TGCGCCAGCAGCTGGACCGGGACAGATTATAATTCACCCCTCCACTTT.

The V gene is TRBV10-3, the J gene TRBJ1-5, with D uncertain. V was cut by 3 bases and J by 0 bases, with 9 bases left in between. The CDR3 loop spans 15 amino acids. CDR1 and CDR2 (germline): ENHRY, SYGVKD. The CDR3: CAISESLYSNQPQHF. The CDR3 DNA is TGTGCCATCAGTGAATCGCTATATAGCAATCAGCCCCAGCATTTT.

This chain uses TRBV6-5 with TRBJ2-5; possible D gene TRBD1, 7 bases. Germline V gene lookup returns CDR1 MNHEY and CDR2 SVGAGI. V lost 2 bases and J 5 bases, leaving 18 bases between the germline ends. The CDR3 length is 16 residues. The chain's CDR3 is CASSYGRPGGGETQYF. In DNA, the CDR3 is TGTGCCAGCAGTTACGGGAGGCCAGGGGGTGGCGAGACCCAGTACTTC.

This clonotype occurred many times. The chain combines TRBV2 with TRBJ2-5; TRBD1 aligns across 9 bases. Germline values: CDR1 SNHLY, CDR2 FYNNEI. V was pared by 7 bases and J by 5 bases, with 8 bases of the junction left unmatched. The CDR3 is made up of 14 amino acids. This CDR3 reads CASTQRTGVETQYF. The CDR3 region has the DNA TGTGCCAGCACGCAACGGACAGGGGTGGAGACCCAGTACTTC.

This clonotype was picked up a small number of times. V gene TRBV3-1 combines with J gene TRBJ1-1; D is ambiguous. V shed 1 base and J shed 1 base, with 10 bases lying between them. The CDR3 consists of 15 residues. Germline V CDR1 and CDR2: LGHDT, YNNKEL (reference sequence). The CDR3 here is CASSQAGNTNTEAFF. CDR3 nucleotide sequence: TGTGCCAGCAGCCAAGCTGGAAACACGAACACTGAAGCTTTCTTT.

This clonotype was counted at least ten times. This chain joins TRBV6-5 and TRBJ2-2, with unresolved D. Deletions cut 8 bases from V and 10 bases from J, with 8 bases between. The CDR3 runs 10 residues. Per the germline V gene, CDR1 is MNHEY and CDR2 is SVGAGI. CDR3 protein: CASGQTELFF. The CDR3 region has the DNA TGTGCCAGCGGTCAGACGGAGCTGTTTTTT.

This chain links TRBV29-1 with TRBJ2-7; the D gene is possibly TRBD1 (6 bases). The CDR3 has 15 residues. CDR1 is SQVTM, CDR2 ANQGSEA, per germline. Trimming shortened V by 2 bases and J by 0 bases, and 14 bases separated the two germline ends. CDR3 sequence (DNA): TGCAGCGTTGAAAAGGCTGACAGGAGCTCCTACGAGCAGTACTTC. Translation gives CSVEKADRSSYEQYF.

The sample holds many counts of this clonotype. The chain links TRBV20-1 to TRBJ2-7; 7 bases align to TRBD1. The CDR3 consists of 17 residues. From germline, CDR1 is DFQATT and CDR2 SNEGSKA (reference sequence). The V gene end was trimmed by 6 bases and the J gene end by 1 base; junction bases not matched to a gene: 18. The CDR3 spells CSARRPVTGSKSYEQYF. The CDR3 DNA is TGCAGTGCGCGACGGCCGGTGACAGGGAGTAAATCCTACGAGCAGTACTTC.

This sequence joins TRBV15 and TRBJ2-1, with 13 bases fitting TRBD2. Looked up from germline, CDR1 is LNHNV and CDR2 is YYDKDF (reference sequence). The CDR3 loop spans 15 amino acids. The V segment lost 5 bases and the J segment 7 bases; nucleotides outside the gene matches: 5. In DNA form, the CDR3 reads TGTGCCACCAGCCCACTAGCGGGGGGGCATAATGAGCAGTTCTTC. Residues: CATSPLAGGHNEQFF.

The chain joins TRBV6-1 to TRBJ1-5, with 7 bases lining up with TRBD1. The CDR3 runs 13 residues. V shed 4 bases and J 5 bases; nucleotides not matched to a gene: 2. Germline V CDR1 and CDR2: MNHNS, SASEGT. As DNA, the CDR3 is TGTGCCAGCAGTGGGGACAGATATCAGCCCCAGCATTTT. This sequence encodes CASSGDRYQPQHF.

The V gene is TRBV7-6, the J gene TRBJ2-3; 10 positions agree with TRBD2. Germline CDR1 reads SGHVS; CDR2 reads FNYEAQ. The CDR3 has 16 residues. With 0 bases clipped from V and 4 bases from J, the junction kept 4 bases outside the gene matches. CDR3 residues: CASSLATSGIPDTQYF. CDR3 coding DNA: TGTGCCAGCAGCTTAGCAACTAGCGGGATCCCAGATACGCAGTATTTT.

This clonotype has more than one count but fewer than ten. V usage is TRBV15 and J usage is TRBJ2-1; D is possibly TRBD2 (5 bases). Germline V CDR1 and CDR2: LNHNV, YYDKDF (reference sequence). Between the trimmed V and J ends, which lost 0 bases and 6 bases, there was a span of 18 bases. The CDR3 consists of 17 residues. CDR3 nucleotides: TGTGCCACCAGCAGAGATATTGGGGAGTTCCCCCCCAATGAGCAGTTCTTC. Its translation is CATSRDIGEFPPNEQFF.

This clonotype showed up many times. This CDR3 is CASSLEGQDTEAFF. The CDR3 DNA reads as TGTGCCAGCAGCCTAGAGGGACAAGACACTGAAGCTTTCTTT. V is TRBV7-2 and J is TRBJ1-1, with D possibly being TRBD1 (6 bases). The CDR3 has 14 amino acids. Per germline, CDR1 SGHTA and CDR2 FQGNSA. Trimming took 5 bases from V and 3 from J, leaving 13 bases between them. Full variable domain (outside the CDR3, taken from reference TRBV7-2 and TRBJ1-1): GAGVSQSPSNKVTEKGKDVELRCDPISGHTALYWYRQSLGQGLEFLIYFQGNSAPDKSGLPSDRFSAERTGGSVSTLTIQRTQQEDSAVYLCASSLEGQDTEAFFGQGTRLTVV.

In its sample, this clonotype was seen a few times. The chain has TRBV6-2 or TRBV6-3 and TRBJ2-4, with D unresolved. The germline V and J ends were trimmed by 4 bases and 7 bases, with 17 bases remaining between them. The CDR3 runs 15 residues. In germline, CDR1 is MNHEY, CDR2 SVGEGT. CDR3 amino acids: CASSSGSITVNIQYF. Written as DNA, the CDR3 is TGTGCCAGCAGTTCCGGCTCCATCACGGTGAACATTCAGTACTTC.

This clonotype turned up a few times. V is TRBV19 and J is TRBJ1-1; the D gene is possibly TRBD1 (5 bases). The CDR3 extends over 14 amino acids. Germline V gene sequence: CDR1 LNHDA, CDR2 SQIVND (reference sequence). V was cut by 6 bases and J by 8 bases, with 19 bases left in between. The CDR3 is CASSTAGGKREAFF. In nucleotides, the CDR3 is TGTGCCAGTAGCACGGCGGGGGGGAAACGGGAAGCTTTCTTT.

The chain uses TRBV20-1 and TRBJ1-4; the D is unclear. Trimming stripped 2 bases from V and 4 bases from J, with 8 bases between. Germline CDR1 is DFQATT and CDR2 is SNEGSKA (reference sequence). CDR3 size: 13 residues. CDR3 region: CSARFSDNEKLFF. The CDR3 nucleotides read TGCAGTGCTAGATTCTCAGATAATGAAAAACTGTTTTTT.

This clonotype was seen ten or more times. The rearrangement links TRBV9 to TRBJ2-3; 7 bases agree with TRBD2. CDR1 is SGDLS, CDR2 YYNGEE, per germline. V gave up 0 bases and J gave up 2 bases; unmatched junction bases: 6. This CDR3 is built from 16 residues. As DNA, the CDR3 is TGTGCCAGCAGCGTAGGTTCGGGAGGTCCCACAGATACGCAGTATTTT. Residues: CASSVGSGGPTDTQYF.

This clonotype was counted a few times. The rearrangement joins TRBV30 to TRBJ2-2; the D is unclear. V lost 4 bases and J 2 bases, leaving 8 bases between the germline ends. The CDR3 consists of 13 residues. Germline CDR1 reads GTSNPN; CDR2 reads SVGIG (reference sequence). Here the CDR3 reads CAWKTPNTGELFF. In nucleotides, the CDR3 is TGTGCCTGGAAGACACCAAACACCGGGGAGCTGTTTTTT.

This clonotype showed up many times. V is TRBV4-3 and J is TRBJ2-3; a weak D match, TRBD2 (6 bases). This CDR3 comprises 12 residues. Germline CDR1 reads LGHNA; CDR2 reads YSLEER. CDR3 amino acids: CASGDSTDTQYF. DNA of the CDR3: TGCGCTAGCGGTGATAGCACAGATACGCAGTATTTT.

This clonotype was found many times. The rearrangement joins TRBV13 to TRBJ2-3; D is ambiguous. Trimming shortened V by 3 bases and J by 3 bases, and 10 bases separated the two germline ends. The CDR3 contains 14 residues. Germline CDR1 reads PRHDT; CDR2 reads FYEKMQ (reference sequence). Written as DNA, the CDR3 is TGTGCCAGCAGCTTGTCCAGGCGGACAGATACGCAGTATTTT. Protein: CASSLSRRTDTQYF. Looking up the rest from reference TRBV13 and TRBJ2-3 gives the full variable domain: AAGVIQSPRHLIKEKRETATLKCYPIPRHDTVYWYQQGPGQDPQFLISFYEKMQSDKGSIPDRFSAQQFSDYHSELNMSSLELGDSALYFCASSLSRRTDTQYFGPGTRLTVL.

V gene TRBV4-1 combines with J gene TRBJ2-5; D is uncertain. Trimming stripped 4 bases from V and 0 bases from J, with 12 bases between. The CDR3 spans 15 residues. CDR1 is MGHRA, CDR2 YSYEKL, per germline. CDR3 amino acids: CASSRGLVNQETQYF. CDR3 DNA: TGCGCCAGCAGCCGCGGTCTGGTAAACCAAGAGACCCAGTACTTC.

The sample holds a few counts of this clonotype. The chain carries TRBV4-3 and TRBJ2-1; either TRBD1 or TRBD2 may fit D (5 bases each). Trimming cost V 3 bases and J 10 bases, with 13 bases left between them. This CDR3 is 13 amino acids long. Germline V CDR1 and CDR2: LGHNA, YSLEER. The CDR3 here is CASSQPPGTEQFF. The CDR3 DNA sequence: TGCGCCAGCAGCCAGCCTCCCGGGACCGAGCAGTTCTTC.

In this sample, this clonotype turned up a few times. The chain couples TRBV24-1 to TRBJ2-3, with D maybe TRBD1 (6 bases). The germline V and J ends were trimmed by 8 bases and 13 bases, with 18 bases remaining between them. The CDR3 covers 12 residues. Germline V gives CDR1 KGHDR, CDR2 SFDVKD. CDR3 region: CATNNGAGEKYF. The CDR3, as DNA: TGTGCCACCAACAATGGGGCAGGGGAGAAGTATTTT.

This clonotype was observed many times. The junction departs from germline at one end; a sequencing error may be responsible. The chain recombines TRBV12-3 or TRBV12-4 with TRBJ2-5; 7 bases line up with TRBD2. This CDR3 has 13 residues. The CDR3 loop reads CASSIAGEETQYF. CDR3 in DNA: TGTGCCAGCAGTATAGCGGGCGAAGAGACCCAGTACTTC.